This TCR beta chain originates from a study of T cell responses to AZD1222 COVID-19 vaccine. About the research overall: Second-dose intervals near 4 or 12 weeks were combined. Study results and caveats: Reports indicate that nearly half of spike-specific TCRs are directed at unmutated variant regions.

Some clones are missing from TCRdb's copy, which holds only in-frame ones; the method was immunoSEQ multiplex PCR. The sample carries tens of thousands of clones, roughly nine tenths recorded once. About this clone itself: What it recognizes is unknown.

The material was peripheral blood, obtained on day 0 of AZD1222 vaccination. The receptor was isolated from an adult in good health.

The CDR3 bases are TGTGCCTGGAGTCTCCTATCCGCCGGGGAGCTGTTTTTT. This encodes CAWSLLSAGELFF. The chain carries TRBV30 and TRBJ2-2; D is unclear. CDR1 is GTSNPN and CDR2 is SVGIG in the germline V gene (reference sequence). The CDR3 is made up of 13 amino acids. Trimming cost V 2 bases and J 6 bases, with 10 bases left between them.